This T cell receptor (beta chain) was sequenced for a study of blood T cell repertoires in COVID-19. Across the study: Samples of COVID-19 (acute and convalescent) were obtained from the United States, Italy and Spain.

Trimming cost V 5 bases and J 2 bases; bases outside gene matches: 6. The CDR3 contains 16 residues. CDR1 LNHDA and CDR2 SQIVND come from the germline V gene (reference sequence). As originally analysed: Scientists estimated how many nucleated cells there were by amplifying reference gene primers. The assay was immunoSEQ multiplex PCR, and TCRdb's table has in-frame clones only and misses some. Clone size and V and J calls were adopted from that table, with D and trimming inferred from the DNA. The repertoire consists of about 53,000 clones, with approximately 87% occurring once and the leading ten covering around 4%.

Sequencing used peripheral blood. The clonotype comes from a man aged 45 to 65 with acute or convalescent COVID-19. The chain uses TRBV19 and TRBJ2-5; 12 bases line up with TRBD2. The CDR3 DNA follows: TGTGCCAGTAGTCTTCTAGCGGGAGGGATGCAAGAGACCCAGTACTTC. Protein sequence: CASSLLAGGMQETQYF.